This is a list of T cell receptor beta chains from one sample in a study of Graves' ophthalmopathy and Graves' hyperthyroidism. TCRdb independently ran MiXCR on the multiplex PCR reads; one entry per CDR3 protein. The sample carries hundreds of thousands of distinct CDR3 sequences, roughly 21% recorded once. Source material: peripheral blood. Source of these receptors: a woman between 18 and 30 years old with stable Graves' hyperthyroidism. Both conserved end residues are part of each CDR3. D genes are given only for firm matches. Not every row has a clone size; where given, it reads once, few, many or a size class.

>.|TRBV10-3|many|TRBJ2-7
CAISWDTQYEQYF
TGTGCCATCAGTTGGGACACCCAGTACGAGCAGTACTTC
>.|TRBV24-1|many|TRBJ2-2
CATSDLWGPNTGELFF
TGTGCCACCAGTGATTTGTGGGGTCCGAACACCGGGGAGCTGTTTTTT
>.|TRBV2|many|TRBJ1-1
CASSVSGRTEAFF
TGTGCCAGCAGTGTCTCGGGGAGGACTGAAGCTTTCTTT
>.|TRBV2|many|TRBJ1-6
CASSEWGNSPLHF
TGTGCCAGCAGTGAATGGGGTAATTCACCCCTCCACTTT
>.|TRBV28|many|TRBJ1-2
CASSLGVYGYTF
TGTGCCAGCAGTTTGGGCGTCTATGGCTACACCTTC
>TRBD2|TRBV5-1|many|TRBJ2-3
CASSWTSGYKDTQYF
TGCGCCAGCAGCTGGACTAGCGGGTACAAAGATACGCAGTATTTT
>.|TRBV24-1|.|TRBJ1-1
CATPGPPGVNTEAFF
TGTGCCACCCCGGGGCCTCCTGGGGTGAACACTGAAGCTTTCTTT
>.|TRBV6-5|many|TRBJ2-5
CASSLRVKETQYF
TGTGCCAGCAGTTTGCGGGTCAAAGAGACCCAGTACTTC
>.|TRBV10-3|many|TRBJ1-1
CAISESGRANTEAFF
TGTGCCATCAGTGAGTCTGGCAGGGCGAACACTGAAGCTTTCTTT
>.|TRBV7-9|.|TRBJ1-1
CASSPNQVAPAFF
TGTGCCAGCAGCCCCAATCAGGTCGCGCCAGCTTTCTTT
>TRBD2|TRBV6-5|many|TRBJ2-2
CASSYSSGRTNTGELFF
TGTGCCAGCAGTTACTCAAGCGGGAGGACGAACACCGGGGAGCTGTTTTTT
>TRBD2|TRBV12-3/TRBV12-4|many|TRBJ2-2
CASQSGETGELFF
TGTGCCAGCCAAAGCGGGGAGACCGGGGAGCTGTTTTTT
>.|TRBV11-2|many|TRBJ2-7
CASSLDPGYGYEQYF
TGTGCCAGCAGCTTAGACCCAGGGTACGGCTACGAGCAGTACTTC
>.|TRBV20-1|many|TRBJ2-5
CSARKAGLQETQYF
TGCAGTGCTAGGAAGGCGGGCCTCCAAGAGACCCAGTACTTC
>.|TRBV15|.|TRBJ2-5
CATSRFSGETQYF
TGTGCCACCAGCAGATTCTCAGGGGAGACCCAGTACTTC
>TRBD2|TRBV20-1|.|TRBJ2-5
CSARDTVAGYLVTQYF
TGCAGTGCTAGAGATACTGTAGCGGGATATTTGGTGACCCAGTACTTC
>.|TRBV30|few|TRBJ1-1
CAWEDSRNTEAFF
TGTGCCTGGGAGGACTCTAGGAACACTGAAGCTTTCTTT
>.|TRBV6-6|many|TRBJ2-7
CASRRGKTYEQYF
TGTGCCAGCAGAAGGGGGAAGACCTACGAGCAGTACTTC
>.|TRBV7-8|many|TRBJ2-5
CASSPRRVQETQYF
TGTGCCAGCAGTCCTCGGCGGGTCCAAGAGACCCAGTACTTC
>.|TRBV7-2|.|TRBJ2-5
CASSQTQRGQETQYF
TGTGCCAGCAGCCAGACCCAACGTGGGCAAGAGACCCAGTACTTC
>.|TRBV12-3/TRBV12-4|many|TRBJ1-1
CASSLSIGAVMSTEAFF
TGTGCCAGCAGTTTATCTATCGGGGCCGTAATGAGCACTGAAGCTTTCTTT
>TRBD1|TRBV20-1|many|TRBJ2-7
CSARSGTGTYEQYF
TGCAGTGCTAGATCCGGGACAGGGACATACGAGCAGTACTTC
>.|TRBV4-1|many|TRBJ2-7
CASSQGRGRYEQYF
TGCGCCAGCAGCCAAGGGAGGGGTAGGTACGAGCAGTACTTC
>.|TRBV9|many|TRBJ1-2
CASSVGRGGYGYTF
TGTGCCAGCAGCGTAGGGAGGGGCGGCTATGGCTACACCTTC
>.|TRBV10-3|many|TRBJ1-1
CAISEVADTEAFF
TGTGCCATCAGTGAGGTGGCGGACACTGAAGCTTTCTTT
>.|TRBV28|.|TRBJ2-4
CASSSPCRDEVANVKYF
TGTGCCAGCAGTTCGCCCTGCCGGGACGAGGTGGCTAACGTTAAGTACTTC
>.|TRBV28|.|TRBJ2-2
CASSWDTNTGELFF
TGTGCCAGCAGTTGGGACACGAACACCGGGGAGCTGTTTTTT
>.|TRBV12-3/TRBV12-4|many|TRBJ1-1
CASSFLRNTEAFF
TGTGCCAGCAGTTTTTTGAGGAACACTGAAGCTTTCTTT
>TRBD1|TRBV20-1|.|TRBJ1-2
CSAEGQGVYGYTF
TGCAGTGCCGAGGGACAGGGGGTCTATGGCTACACCTTC
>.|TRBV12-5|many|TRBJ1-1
CASGLGGYTEAFF
TGTGCTAGTGGTTTGGGGGGGTATACTGAAGCTTTCTTT
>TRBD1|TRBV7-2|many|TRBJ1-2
CASRTGTGYTF
TGTGCCAGCAGGACAGGGACTGGCTACACCTTC
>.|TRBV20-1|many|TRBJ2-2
CSARGSLYTGELFF
TGCAGTGCTAGAGGTAGCCTCTACACCGGGGAGCTGTTTTTT
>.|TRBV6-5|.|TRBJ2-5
CASSYGTQGETQYF
TGTGCCAGCAGTTATGGGACCCAAGGGGAGACCCAGTACTTC
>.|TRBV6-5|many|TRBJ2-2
CASSYSLYGELFF
TGTGCCAGCAGTTACTCGCTTTACGGGGAGCTGTTTTTT
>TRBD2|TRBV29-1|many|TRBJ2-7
CSVELASGYYEQYF
TGCAGCGTTGAACTAGCTAGCGGCTACTACGAGCAGTACTTC
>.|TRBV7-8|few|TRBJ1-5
CASSLPGVGNQPQHF
TGTGCCAGCAGCTTACCAGGGGTTGGCAATCAGCCCCAGCATTTT
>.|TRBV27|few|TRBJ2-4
CASSLWGAPEYNIQYF
TGTGCCAGCAGTTTATGGGGGGCCCCTGAGTACAACATTCAGTACTTC
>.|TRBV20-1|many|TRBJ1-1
CSARYRADTEAFF
TGCAGTGCTAGATACAGGGCGGACACTGAAGCTTTCTTT
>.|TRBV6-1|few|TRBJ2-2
CASSGLFDTGELFF
TGTGCCAGCAGTGGACTGTTTGACACCGGGGAGCTGTTTTTT
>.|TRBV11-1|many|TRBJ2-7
CASSPRQRRRVDEQYF
TGTGCCAGCAGCCCAAGGCAGCGGAGGAGGGTTGACGAGCAGTACTTC
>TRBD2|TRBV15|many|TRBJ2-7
CATSSRGGGYEQYF
TGTGCCACCAGCAGTCGGGGGGGTGGATACGAGCAGTACTTC